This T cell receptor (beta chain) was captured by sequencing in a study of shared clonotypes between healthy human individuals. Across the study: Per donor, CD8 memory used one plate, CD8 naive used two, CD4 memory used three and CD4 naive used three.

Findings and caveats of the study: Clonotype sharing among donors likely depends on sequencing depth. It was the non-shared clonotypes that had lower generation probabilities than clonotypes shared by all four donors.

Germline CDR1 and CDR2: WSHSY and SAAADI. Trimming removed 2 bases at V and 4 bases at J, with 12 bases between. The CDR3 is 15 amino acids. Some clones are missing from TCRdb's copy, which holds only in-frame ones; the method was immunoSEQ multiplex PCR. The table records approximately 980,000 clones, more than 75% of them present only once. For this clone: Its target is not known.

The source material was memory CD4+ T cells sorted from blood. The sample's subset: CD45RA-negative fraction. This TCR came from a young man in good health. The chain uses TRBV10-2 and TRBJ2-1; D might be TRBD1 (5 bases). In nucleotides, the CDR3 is TGCGCCAGCAGTGAGGGGCAGGGATTTTACAATGAGCAGTTCTTC. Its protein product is CASSEGQGFYNEQFF.